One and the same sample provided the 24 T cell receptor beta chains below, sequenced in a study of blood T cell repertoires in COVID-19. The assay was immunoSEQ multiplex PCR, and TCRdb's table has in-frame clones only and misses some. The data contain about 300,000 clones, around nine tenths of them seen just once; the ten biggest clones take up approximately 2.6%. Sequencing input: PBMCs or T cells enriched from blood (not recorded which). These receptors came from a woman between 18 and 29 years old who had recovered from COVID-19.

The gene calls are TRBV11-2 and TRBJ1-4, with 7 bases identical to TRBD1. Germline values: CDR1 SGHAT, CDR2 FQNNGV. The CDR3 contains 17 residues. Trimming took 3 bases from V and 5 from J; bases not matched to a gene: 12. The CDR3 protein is CASSFWRSGGGNEKLFF. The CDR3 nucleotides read TGTGCCAGCAGCTTTTGGAGGTCAGGAGGGGGCAATGAAAAACTGTTTTTT.

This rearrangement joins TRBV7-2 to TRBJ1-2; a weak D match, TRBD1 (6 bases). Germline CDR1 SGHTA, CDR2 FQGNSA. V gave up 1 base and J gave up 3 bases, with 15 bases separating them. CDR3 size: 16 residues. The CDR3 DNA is TGTGCCAGCAGCTTAGGGAGGGGGGGGACTCACTATGGCTACACCTTC. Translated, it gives CASSLGRGGTHYGYTF.

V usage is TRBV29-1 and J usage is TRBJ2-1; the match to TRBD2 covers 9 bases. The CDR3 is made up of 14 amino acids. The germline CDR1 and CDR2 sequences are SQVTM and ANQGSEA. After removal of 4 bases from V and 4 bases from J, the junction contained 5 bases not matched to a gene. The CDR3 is CSVGGLAGYNEQFF. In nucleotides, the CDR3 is TGCAGCGTTGGCGGGCTAGCGGGGTACAATGAGCAGTTCTTC.

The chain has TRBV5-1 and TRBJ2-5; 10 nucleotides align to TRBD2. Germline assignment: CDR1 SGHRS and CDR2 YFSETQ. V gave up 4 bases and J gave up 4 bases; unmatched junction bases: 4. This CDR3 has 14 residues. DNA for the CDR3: TGCGCCAGCAGCGCAGCGGGGGGGGGAGAGACCCAGTACTTC. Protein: CASSAAGGGETQYF.

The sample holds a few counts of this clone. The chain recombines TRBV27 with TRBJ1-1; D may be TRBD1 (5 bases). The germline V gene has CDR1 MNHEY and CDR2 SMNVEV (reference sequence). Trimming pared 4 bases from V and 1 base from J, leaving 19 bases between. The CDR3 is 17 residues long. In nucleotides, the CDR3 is TGTGCCAGCAGTTACCGGACAATTGAGCTGGCGAACACTGAAGCTTTCTTT. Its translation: CASSYRTIELANTEAFF.

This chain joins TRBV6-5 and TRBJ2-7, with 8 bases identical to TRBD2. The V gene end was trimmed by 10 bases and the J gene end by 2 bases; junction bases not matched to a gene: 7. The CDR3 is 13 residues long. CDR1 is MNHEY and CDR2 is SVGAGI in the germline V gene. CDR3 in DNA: TGTGCCACCCGGGGGGGCAGCGCCTACGAGCAGTACTTC. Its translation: CATRGGSAYEQYF.

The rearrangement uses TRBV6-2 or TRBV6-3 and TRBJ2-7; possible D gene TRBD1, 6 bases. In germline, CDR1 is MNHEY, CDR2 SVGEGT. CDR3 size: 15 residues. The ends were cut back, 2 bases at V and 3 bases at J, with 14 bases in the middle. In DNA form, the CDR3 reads TGTGCCAGCAGTTACGGGGACAATCCTATCTACGAGCAGTACTTC. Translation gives CASSYGDNPIYEQYF.

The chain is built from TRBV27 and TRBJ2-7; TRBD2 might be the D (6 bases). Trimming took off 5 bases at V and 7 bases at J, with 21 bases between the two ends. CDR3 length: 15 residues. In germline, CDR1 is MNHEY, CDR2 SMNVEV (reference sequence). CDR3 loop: CASSPYSGGAGEQYF. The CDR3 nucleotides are TGTGCCAGCAGTCCCTATAGCGGAGGGGCGGGGGAGCAGTACTTC.

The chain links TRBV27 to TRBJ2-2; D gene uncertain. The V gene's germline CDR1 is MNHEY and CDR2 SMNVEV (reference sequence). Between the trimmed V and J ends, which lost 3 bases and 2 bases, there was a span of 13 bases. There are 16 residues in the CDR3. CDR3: CASSLSPGINTGELFF. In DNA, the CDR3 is TGTGCCAGCAGTTTGTCTCCGGGTATAAACACCGGGGAGCTGTTTTTT.

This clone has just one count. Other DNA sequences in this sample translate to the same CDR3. The CDR3 region is CASSHSGTGESYEQYF. The CDR3 nucleotides read TGCGCCAGCAGCCATTCCGGGACAGGGGAATCCTACGAGCAGTACTTC. The chain recombines TRBV4-3 with TRBJ2-7, with 10 bases fitting TRBD1. The V and J ends lost 3 bases and 1 base, in that order; junction bases with no gene match: 6. CDR3 size: 16 residues. In germline, CDR1 is LGHNA, CDR2 YSLEER.

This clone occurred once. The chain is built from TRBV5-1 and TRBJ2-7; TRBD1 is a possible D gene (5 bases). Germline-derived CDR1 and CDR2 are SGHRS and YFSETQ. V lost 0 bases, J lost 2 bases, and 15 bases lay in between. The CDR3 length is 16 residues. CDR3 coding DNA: TGCGCCAGCAGCTTGGACGCAGGGCAGGTGACCTACGAGCAGTACTTC. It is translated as CASSLDAGQVTYEQYF.

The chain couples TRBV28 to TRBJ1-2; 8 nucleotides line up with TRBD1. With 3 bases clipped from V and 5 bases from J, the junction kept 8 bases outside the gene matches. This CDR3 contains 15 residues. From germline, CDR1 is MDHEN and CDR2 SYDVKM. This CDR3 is CASSFSGTGGYGYTF. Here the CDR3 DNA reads TGTGCCAGCAGTTTCTCCGGGACAGGAGGTTATGGCTACACCTTC.

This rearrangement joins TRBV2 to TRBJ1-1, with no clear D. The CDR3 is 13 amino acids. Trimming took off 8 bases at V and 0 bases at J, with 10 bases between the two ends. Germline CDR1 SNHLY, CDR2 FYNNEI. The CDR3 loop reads CASPPGVNTEAFF. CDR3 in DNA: TGTGCCAGCCCCCCCGGGGTGAACACTGAAGCTTTCTTT. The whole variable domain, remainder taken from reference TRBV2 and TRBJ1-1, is EPEVTQTPSHQVTQMGQEVILRCVPISNHLYFYWYRQILGQKVEFLVSFYNNEISEKSEIFDDQFSVERPDGSNFTLKIRSTKLEDSAMYFCASPPGVNTEAFFGQGTRLTVV.

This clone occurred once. The CDR3 coding sequence is TGTGCCAGCAGCGGGGGCGGGGGGGCCTTAGAGACCCAGTACTTC. Its protein is CASSGGGGALETQYF. The chain recombines TRBV9 with TRBJ2-5, with 9 bases fitting TRBD2. The CDR3 spans 15 residues. V gave up 3 bases and J gave up 4 bases; unmatched junction bases: 7. The germline gives CDR1 SGDLS, CDR2 YYNGEE.

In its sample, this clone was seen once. The CDR3 nucleotides are TGTGCCAGCAGTGAACAGGCACGTCAGCCCCAGCATTTT. Translation gives CASSEQARQPQHF. The J gene is TRBJ1-5, the V gene TRBV6-1; D not certain. The CDR3 contains 13 residues. Trimming left V 2 bases short and J 6 bases short, with 8 bases between. The V gene's germline CDR1 is MNHNS and CDR2 SASEGT.

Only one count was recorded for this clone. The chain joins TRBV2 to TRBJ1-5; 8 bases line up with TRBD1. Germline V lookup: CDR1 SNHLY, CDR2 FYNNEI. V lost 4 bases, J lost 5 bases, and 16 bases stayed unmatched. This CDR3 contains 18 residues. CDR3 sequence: CASSGVQFRAGGHQPQHF. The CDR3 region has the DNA TGTGCCAGCAGTGGGGTTCAATTTCGGGCAGGGGGCCATCAGCCCCAGCATTTT.

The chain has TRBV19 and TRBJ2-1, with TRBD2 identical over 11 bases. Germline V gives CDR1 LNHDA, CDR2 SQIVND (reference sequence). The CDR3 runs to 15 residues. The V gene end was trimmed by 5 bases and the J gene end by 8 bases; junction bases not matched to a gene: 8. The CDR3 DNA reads TGTGCCAGTAGTCTCGGAACTAGCGGGAGACATGAGCAGTTCTTC. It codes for CASSLGTSGRHEQFF.

In DNA, the CDR3 is TGTGCCAGTAGTATTACTAGCGGGGGTTTCTACGAGCAGTACTTC. Residues: CASSITSGGFYEQYF. V usage is TRBV19 and J usage is TRBJ2-7; 11 nucleotides match TRBD2. The CDR3 is 15 amino acids. The V gene end was trimmed by 3 bases and the J gene end by 3 bases; junction bases not matched to a gene: 4. Germline V gene data show CDR1 as LNHDA and CDR2 as SQIVND (reference sequence). Full variable domain (remainder filled in from reference TRBV19 and TRBJ2-7): DGGITQSPKYLFRKEGQNVTLSCEQNLNHDAMYWYRQDPGQGLRLIYYSQIVNDFQKGDIAEGYSVSREKKESFPLTVTSAQKNPTAFYLCASSITSGGFYEQYFGPGTRLTVT.

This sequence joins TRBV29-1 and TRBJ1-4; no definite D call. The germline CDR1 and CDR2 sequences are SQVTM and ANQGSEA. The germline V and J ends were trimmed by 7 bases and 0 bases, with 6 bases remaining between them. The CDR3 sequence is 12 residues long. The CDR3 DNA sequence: TGCAGCGGGCAGTCAACTAATGAAAAACTGTTTTTT. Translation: CSGQSTNEKLFF.

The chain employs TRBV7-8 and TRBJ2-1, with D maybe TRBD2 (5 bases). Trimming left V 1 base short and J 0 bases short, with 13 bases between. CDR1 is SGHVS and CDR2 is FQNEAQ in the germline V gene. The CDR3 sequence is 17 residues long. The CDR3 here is CASSLVGALFSYNEQFF. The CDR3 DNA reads TGTGCCAGCAGCTTAGTGGGAGCGTTGTTCTCCTACAATGAGCAGTTCTTC.

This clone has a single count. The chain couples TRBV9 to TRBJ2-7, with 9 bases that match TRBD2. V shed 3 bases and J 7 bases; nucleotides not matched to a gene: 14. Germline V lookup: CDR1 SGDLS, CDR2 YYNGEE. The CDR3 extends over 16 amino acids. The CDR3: CASSEEPGLAREEQYF. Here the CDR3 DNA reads TGTGCCAGCAGCGAAGAACCGGGACTAGCCCGGGAGGAGCAGTACTTC.

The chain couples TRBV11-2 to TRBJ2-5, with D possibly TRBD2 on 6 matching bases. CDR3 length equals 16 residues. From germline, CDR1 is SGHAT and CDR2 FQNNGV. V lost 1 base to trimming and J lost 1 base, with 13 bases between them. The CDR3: CASSLGGTGLQETQYF. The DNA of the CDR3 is TGTGCCAGCAGCTTAGGCGGGACTGGTCTCCAAGAGACCCAGTACTTC.

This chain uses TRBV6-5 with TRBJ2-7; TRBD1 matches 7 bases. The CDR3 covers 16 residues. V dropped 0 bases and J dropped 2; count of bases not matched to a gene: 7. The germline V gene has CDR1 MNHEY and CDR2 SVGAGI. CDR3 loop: CASSYSMGQLTYEQYF. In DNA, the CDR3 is TGTGCCAGCAGTTACTCGATGGGACAGCTAACCTACGAGCAGTACTTC.

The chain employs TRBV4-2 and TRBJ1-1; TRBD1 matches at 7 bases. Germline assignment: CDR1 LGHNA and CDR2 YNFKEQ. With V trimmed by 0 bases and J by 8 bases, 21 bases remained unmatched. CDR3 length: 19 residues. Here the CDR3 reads CASSQEFSGWTGVGGEAFF. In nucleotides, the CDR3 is TGTGCCAGCAGCCAAGAATTTTCCGGATGGACAGGTGTGGGAGGAGAAGCTTTCTTT.